These T cell receptor beta chains were read from a single sample in a study of T cells in Graves' hyperthyroidism and ophthalmopathy. TCRdb used MiXCR to reprocess the multiplex PCR reads, holding one entry per CDR3 protein. The table shows about 640,000 distinct CDR3 sequences, with less than 25% occurring only once. Sequencing was performed on blood. The receptors derive from a young man with Graves' ophthalmopathy. Both conserved end residues are part of each CDR3. D genes are given only for firm matches. Clone size is stated in some rows and not others, as once, few, many or a class when expanded.

J gene | D gene | clone size | V gene | CDR3 DNA | CDR3 protein
TRBJ1-2 | - | - | TRBV19 | TGTGCCAGTACCCCGAGGCAGAACTATGGCTACACCTTC | CASTPRQNYGYTF
TRBJ2-7 | - | few | TRBV14 | TGTGCCAGCAGCCATACCCTAAGGCCCAGGTACAACGAGCAGTACTTC | CASSHTLRPRYNEQYF
TRBJ2-1 | TRBD1 | - | TRBV4-1 | TGCGCCAGCAGCCAAGCGGGGACAGTGCAGTTCTTC | CASSQAGTVQFF
TRBJ2-1 | TRBD2 | - | TRBV19 | TGTGCCAGTAGTATTGTGGCGGGAGGATTGAATGAGCAGTTCTTC | CASSIVAGGLNEQFF
TRBJ1-4 | TRBD1 | few | TRBV11-2 | TGTGCCAGCAGCCACGGGCGGACAGGCCCCGGTAATGAAAAACTGTTTTTT | CASSHGRTGPGNEKLFF
TRBJ2-5 | - | - | TRBV6-2/TRBV6-3 | TGTGCCAGCATGTTACAGGGCAACGGAGAGACCCAGTACTTC | CASMLQGNGETQYF
TRBJ2-5 | TRBD2 | - | TRBV7-9 | TGTGCCAGCAGCTTAGGGGCTACTAGCGTCTTAGAGACCCAGTACTTC | CASSLGATSVLETQYF
TRBJ1-6 | TRBD1 | - | TRBV5-1 | TGCGCCAGCAGCTTGTCATCTCCAGGGGGCAATCTTAATTCACCCCTCCACTTT | CASSLSSPGGNLNSPLHF
TRBJ2-1 | TRBD2 | - | TRBV3-1 | TGTGCCAGCAGCCAGGGGACTAGCTTCTACAATGAGCAGCTCTTC | CASSQGTSFYNEQLF
TRBJ2-6 | - | - | TRBV28 | TGTGCCAGCAGGCAACAAGGATCTGGGGCCAACGTCCTGACTTTC | CASRQQGSGANVLTF
TRBJ2-5 | TRBD2 | once | TRBV24-1 | TGTGCCACCAGTGATAGCGGGAGACAAGAGACCCAGTACTTC | CATSDSGRQETQYF
TRBJ2-7 | - | few | TRBV18 | TGTGCCAGCTCACCACGGGGGGCGCAGGCCTACGAGCAGTACTTC | CASSPRGAQAYEQYF
TRBJ2-3 | TRBD1 | - | TRBV20-1 | TGCAGTGTGGGACAGGGGTACACAGATACGCAGTATTTT | CSVGQGYTDTQYF
TRBJ2-1 | - | many | TRBV18 | TGTGCCAGCTCAGAGAGCGTAGTCTGGTACAATGAGCAGTTCTTC | CASSESVVWYNEQFF
TRBJ2-3 | TRBD2 | - | TRBV30 | TGTGCCTGGAGTATTGGTAGCGGGAGCACAGATACGCAGTATTTT | CAWSIGSGSTDTQYF
TRBJ2-4 | TRBD1 | - | TRBV5-1 | TGCGCCAGCAGCTTGATAGACAGGGATAAAAACATTCAGTACTTC | CASSLIDRDKNIQYF
TRBJ2-1 | TRBD2 | - | TRBV4-3 | TGCGCCAGCAGCCAAGACGGGAGGGCCTACAATGAGCAGTTCTTC | CASSQDGRAYNEQFF
TRBJ2-5 | TRBD2 | few | TRBV5-6 | TGTGCCAGCAGCTGGACCGGGACTAGCGGAGCCAAAGACGACTTC | CASSWTGTSGAKDDF
TRBJ2-1 | - | many | TRBV2 | TGTGCCAGCCAACAGGAAATTGGGGGCAATGAGCAGTTCTTC | CASQQEIGGNEQFF
TRBJ2-7 | TRBD2 | - | TRBV15 | TGTGCCACCGGGATTAGCGGGGCCTCCTACGAGCAGTACTTC | CATGISGASYEQYF
TRBJ2-7 | - | many | TRBV12-3/TRBV12-4 | TGTGCCAGCAGTTTCGGATACGAGCAGTACTTC | CASSFGYEQYF
TRBJ1-3 | - | - | TRBV6-1 | TGTGCCAGCAGTGAAGCGCAACCACAGGGCGGAAACACCATATATTTT | CASSEAQPQGGNTIYF
TRBJ1-2 | - | few | TRBV20-1 | TGCAGTGCTAGAGAGCCAGCGACAGGACTATATGGCTACACCTTC | CSAREPATGLYGYTF
TRBJ2-2 | TRBD1 | - | TRBV18 | TGTGCCAGCTCAACCCAACAGGGGGCGAGAACCGGGGAGCTGTTTTTT | CASSTQQGARTGELFF
TRBJ1-4 | - | - | TRBV2 | TGTGCCACCCGAAAAGGGTTAGCCTTTGCAACTAATGAAAAACTGTTTTTT | CATRKGLAFATNEKLFF
TRBJ1-2 | TRBD1 | few | TRBV29-1 | TGCAGCGTTGAAAACCAGGGGGGGGGCTACACCTTC | CSVENQGGGYTF
TRBJ1-1 | TRBD1 | many | TRBV20-1 | TGCAGTGCTAGAGGAAGTAAACAGGGGAAGAACACTGAAGCTTTCTTT | CSARGSKQGKNTEAFF
TRBJ2-2 | - | - | TRBV29-1 | TGCAGCGTTGAAGCTACAGGAAACACCGGGGAGCTGTTTTTT | CSVEATGNTGELFF
TRBJ2-2 | TRBD2 | many | TRBV20-1 | TGCAGTGCTAGAGGTGGGAGGGCCGGGGAGCTGTTTTTT | CSARGGRAGELFF
TRBJ2-7 | TRBD1 | few | TRBV10-3 | TGTGCCATCAGTGGCACCGGGACAGGGAGTTCCTACGAGCAGTACTTC | CAISGTGTGSSYEQYF
TRBJ2-6 | - | - | TRBV7-2 | TGTGCCAGCCTCAAGTCCCGACAGCTTCCTGGGGGGGCCAACGTCCTGACTTTC | CASLKSRQLPGGANVLTF
TRBJ1-6 | TRBD1 | many | TRBV5-1 | TGCGCCAGCAGCTTGCCGGACAGGCCACCCCTCCACTTT | CASSLPDRPPLHF
TRBJ2-2 | TRBD2 | many | TRBV24-1 | TGTGCCACCAGTGACAGGACTAGCGCGAACACCGGGGAGCTGTTTTTT | CATSDRTSANTGELFF
TRBJ2-7 | - | few | TRBV14 | TGTGCCAGCAGCCAAGGACGGGATGGCGAGCAGTACTTC | CASSQGRDGEQYF
TRBJ2-7 | TRBD2 | - | TRBV30 | TGTGCCTGGAGTAGGACTAGCGGGAGTAGATACGAGCAGTACTTC | CAWSRTSGSRYEQYF
TRBJ2-7 | TRBD2 | many | TRBV30 | TGTGCCTGGAGCCCCCGAGCGGGAGGTAGCGAGCAGTACTTC | CAWSPRAGGSEQYF
TRBJ1-1 | - | many | TRBV20-1 | TGCAGTGCTAGAGATAGGTTAACGGGGAACACTGAAGCTTTCTTT | CSARDRLTGNTEAFF
TRBJ1-1 | - | - | TRBV5-1 | TGCGCCAGCAGCGCATCGGGCCCCGCCTTGAACACTGAAGCTTTCTTT | CASSASGPALNTEAFF
TRBJ2-6 | - | - | TRBV10-3 | TGTGCCATCAGCCTATCTGGGGCCAACGTCCTGACTTTC | CAISLSGANVLTF
TRBJ1-1 | TRBD1 | - | TRBV6-2/TRBV6-3 | TGTGCCAGCGGTCGCGGGACAGCGAACACTGAAGCTTTCTTT | CASGRGTANTEAFF
TRBJ2-3 | - | - | TRBV7-9 | TGTGCCAGCAGCCAACCGGACGGATCTAGCACAGATACGCAGTATTTT | CASSQPDGSSTDTQYF
TRBJ1-1 | - | - | TRBV7-2 | TGTGCCAGCAGGACGGGAGAATTCACTGAAGCTTTCTTT | CASRTGEFTEAFF
TRBJ2-1 | - | few | TRBV24-1 | TGTGCCACCAGTGATTTTTCTGGTGGCAATGAGCAGTTCTTC | CATSDFSGGNEQFF
TRBJ2-5 | TRBD1 | many | TRBV7-9 | TGTGCCAGCAGCCTAGGACAGGGGACGGAGACCCAGTACTTC | CASSLGQGTETQYF
TRBJ1-3 | - | - | TRBV12-3/TRBV12-4 | TGTGCCAGCAGTTCATACCGGACAGCAACCCTTCCGGGTACCATATATTTT | CASSSYRTATLPGTIYF
TRBJ1-2 | - | - | TRBV20-1 | TGCAGTGCCCCCGACGGGCCGGGCTACACCTTC | CSAPDGPGYTF
TRBJ2-7 | TRBD1 | - | TRBV29-1 | TGCAGCGTTGCCGGGACAGGGTATGGTGGTGACGAGCAGTACTTC | CSVAGTGYGGDEQYF
TRBJ2-1 | TRBD2 | - | TRBV6-2/TRBV6-3 | TGTGCCAGCAGTTCTGCTAGCGGGCGGATGAATGAGCAGTTCTTC | CASSSASGRMNEQFF
TRBJ1-1 | - | many | TRBV6-1 | TGTGCCAGCAGTGACCGCAGGGTAAGCACTGAAGCTTTCTTT | CASSDRRVSTEAFF
TRBJ1-6 | - | - | TRBV5-1 | TGCGCCAGCAGCACAGGGATTCCCGGTCCACCCCTCCACTTT | CASSTGIPGPPLHF
TRBJ1-5 | - | many | TRBV11-3 | TGTGCCAGCAGCTTAGGAACAGATAGCAATCAGCCCCAGCATTTT | CASSLGTDSNQPQHF
TRBJ1-2 | - | few | TRBV6-1 | TGTGCCAGCAGTTGGCCGAAGCCGGGCTATGGCTACACCTTC | CASSWPKPGYGYTF
TRBJ2-7 | - | - | TRBV28 | TGTGCCAGCAGTTTTATCGCCTACGAGCAGTACTTC | CASSFIAYEQYF
TRBJ2-5 | TRBD2 | - | TRBV20-1 | TGCAGTGCTAGAGGGACTAGCGGGAGGCCTCCATGGGAGACCCAGTACTTC | CSARGTSGRPPWETQYF
TRBJ2-1 | - | - | TRBV10-2 | TGCGCCAGCAGAACTAGTTACAATGAGCAGTTCTTC | CASRTSYNEQFF
TRBJ2-1 | - | few | TRBV6-1 | TGTGCCAGCAGTGAGACAAGGGGGAGTGAGCAGTTCTTC | CASSETRGSEQFF
TRBJ2-7 | TRBD1 | few | TRBV5-1 | TGCGCCAGCAGCTGGACAGGGGGTAACTACGAGCAGTACTTC | CASSWTGGNYEQYF
TRBJ1-1 | TRBD1 | many | TRBV11-2 | TGTGCCAGCAGCTTAGTAGGGACAGGGCCCACTGAAGCTTTCTTT | CASSLVGTGPTEAFF
TRBJ2-7 | - | many | TRBV5-6 | TGTGCCAGCAGCCACGGTGACGAGCAGTACTTC | CASSHGDEQYF
TRBJ1-5 | - | - | TRBV6-1 | TGTGCCAGCAGTGAGATTGGGAATAGCAATCAGCCCCAGCATTTT | CASSEIGNSNQPQHF